The present T cell receptor (beta chain) was sequenced within a study of CD8 T cells in ankylosing spondylitis. Study-wide results and limits: A TCR beta motif of several highly homologous variants seemed to mark ankylosing spondylitis blood. Disease-associated clones were CD8+ and fairly uncommon in peripheral blood.

This clonotype showed up many times. What it recognizes is unknown. The CDR3 length is 15 residues. V shed 5 bases and J 3 bases; nucleotides not matched to a gene: 6. TCRdb fed the 5' RACE reads into MiXCR, producing one record per CDR3 protein. Among fewer than 500,000 distinct CDR3 sequences listed, 20% to 30% were seen once. This sequence joins TRBV12-3 or TRBV12-4 and TRBJ1-4; 7 positions agree with TRBD1. The specimen sequenced was blood, either unsorted or a sorted T cell fraction (not recorded which). The clonotype originates from a male donor with ankylosing spondylitis. CDR3 nucleotide sequence: TGTGCCAGCAGTACCGACAGGGTGTCTAATGAAAAACTGTTTTTT. Its protein is CASSTDRVSNEKLFF.